This T cell receptor (beta chain) derives from a study of cytomegalovirus exposure and HLA in healthy donors. Study as a whole: The early release's HLA-typed donors yielded roughly 85 million unique TCRs. Study findings and constraints: It was reported that the classifier diagnosed cytomegalovirus status with high specificity and sensitivity in both the original and validation cohorts. What TCR beta sequences reportedly achieved was accurate prediction of HLA-A and HLA-B alleles in most subjects.

In germline, CDR1 is SEHNR, CDR2 FQNEAQ (reference sequence). The length of the CDR3 is 17 residues. V lost 5 bases to trimming and J lost 9 bases; unmatched junction nucleotides: 13. On this clone itself: Antigen unknown.

Primers included in the PCR were 60 Vbeta and 13 Jbeta primers. TCRdb's copy holds only in-frame clones and misses some; the assay was immunoSEQ multiplex PCR. The record lists some 50,000 clones, of which the ten most abundant hold about 1.2%. Input material: PBMCs. This chain connects TRBV7-9 to TRBJ2-3, with TRBD2 matching 14 bases. This TCR came from a woman aged 40 to 50 in good health and CMV-seronegative. CDR3 DNA sequence: TGTGCCAGCAGCCAAGGGACTAGCGGGGGTTCACTTCGGACGCAGTATTTT. This encodes CASSQGTSGGSLRTQYF.